A selection of T cell receptor beta chains follows, all from one sample in a study of CD8+ T cells in alopecia areata. The table came from immunoSEQ multiplex PCR; TCRdb's copy has only in-frame clones and leaves some out. The data contain roughly 98,000 clones, 61% of them seen just once; the ten biggest clones take up about 14%. This material consisted of CD8+ T cells sorted from blood, taken at week 4, from a patient treated with tofacitinib. Receptors were obtained from a human donor with alopecia areata. Both conserved end residues are part of each CDR3. The D gene is left open where the match is weak. The size entry is marked missing in some rows and otherwise reads once, few, many or a size class.

clone_size j_call d_call v_call cdr3_length cdr3_nt cdr3_aa
few TRBJ2-3 NA TRBV4-3 16 TGCGCCAGCAGCCAAGACATGAGCAGTTTCCCAGATACGCAGTATTTT CASSQDMSSFPDTQYF
few TRBJ2-1 TRBD1 TRBV18 17 TGTGCCAGCTCAGGGGACAGGGGTGAAATCTCCTACAATGAGCAGTTCTTC CASSGDRGEISYNEQFF
NA TRBJ1-2 NA TRBV14 15 TGTGCCAGCAGCCAAGATATCCCCACAGCCTATGGCTACACCTTC CASSQDIPTAYGYTF
few TRBJ2-5 TRBD2 TRBV29-1 15 TGCAGCGTTGAATGGCGAGCTAGCGGGGAAGAGACCCAGTACTTC CSVEWRASGEETQYF
NA TRBJ2-7 TRBD1 TRBV5-1 14 TGCGCCAGCAGCGGCACAGGGGCGGACCACGAGCAGTACTTC CASSGTGADHEQYF
NA TRBJ1-1 TRBD1 TRBV5-1 15 TGCGCCAGCAGCCCGCGACAGGGGATGAACACTGAAGCTTTCTTT CASSPRQGMNTEAFF
NA TRBJ1-5 TRBD1 TRBV5-6 18 TGTGCCAGCAGCACCAGACGACAGGGACCTGACCTTGGCTGGCCCCAGCATTTT CASSTRRQGPDLGWPQHF
NA TRBJ2-7 TRBD1 TRBV10-3 13 TGTGCCATCAGCGGGACAGGAACCTACGAGCAGTACTTC CAISGTGTYEQYF
NA TRBJ2-2 TRBD2 TRBV14 15 TGTGCCAGCAGCCAAATAGCGGGAGACACCGGGGAGCTGTTTTTT CASSQIAGDTGELFF
NA TRBJ1-5 NA TRBV2 14 TGTGCCAGCGGGAGCGGGCCTTCAGAACAGCCCCAGCATTTT CASGSGPSEQPQHF
few TRBJ2-6 NA TRBV27 16 TGTGCCAGCAGTTTATCGGTTGGCTCTGGGGCCAACGTCCTGACTTTC CASSLSVGSGANVLTF
NA TRBJ2-1 TRBD2 TRBV7-3 16 TGTGCCAGCAGCTTAATAGTTACTAGCGGATACAATGAGCAGTTCTTC CASSLIVTSGYNEQFF
NA TRBJ1-4 TRBD1 TRBV6-5 13 TGTGCCAGCAGTGGGGACAGTAATGAAAAACTGTTTTTT CASSGDSNEKLFF
NA TRBJ2-7 NA TRBV4-1 15 TGCGCCAGCAGCCCCGGGATTGGGAGCTCCTACGAGCAGTACTTC CASSPGIGSSYEQYF
NA TRBJ2-7 NA TRBV28 15 TGTGCCAGCAGTTTATGGCGGTCGAGCTCCTACGAGCAGTACTTC CASSLWRSSSYEQYF
NA TRBJ2-5 TRBD1 TRBV4-3 15 TGCGCCAGCAGCCAAGGGCAGGGGGCACTGGAGACCCAGTACTTC CASSQGQGALETQYF
NA TRBJ2-2 TRBD1 TRBV5-1 15 TGCGCCAGCAGCGTCGGGACAGGGGGCGCGGGGGAGCTGTTTTTT CASSVGTGGAGELFF
once TRBJ1-1 NA TRBV7-9 13 TGTGCCAGCAGCTTAGAACAGGGCACTGAAGCTTTCTTT CASSLEQGTEAFF
NA TRBJ2-6 TRBD2 TRBV5-1 18 TGCGCCAGCAGCTTGATTACACTAGCGGTGGGAGGGGCCAACGTCCTGACTTTC CASSLITLAVGGANVLTF
NA TRBJ1-2 TRBD1 TRBV29-1 13 TGCAGCGTCTTGACAGGGTCGCCTTATGGCTACACCTTC CSVLTGSPYGYTF
few TRBJ2-3 NA TRBV11-2 12 TGTGCCAGCAGCTCTGGGACCGGTACGCAGTATTTT CASSSGTGTQYF